The 27 T cell receptor beta chains in this list originate from one sample, sequenced in a study of blood T cell repertoires in COVID-19. Profiling relied on immunoSEQ multiplex PCR, and the TCRdb table lists in-frame clones only, not all of them. The data contain roughly 250,000 clones, over 75% of them singletons. The sample consisted of peripheral blood. The receptors shown here come from a middle-aged woman who had recovered from COVID-19.

The rearrangement uses TRBV6-4 and TRBJ2-3; 14 nucleotides match TRBD2. Germline loops: CDR1 MRHNA, CDR2 SNTAGT. There are 19 residues in the CDR3. J lost 0 bases, V lost 8 bases, and 13 bases had no gene match. The CDR3 nucleotides are TGTGCCAGCGGTACGGGACTAGCGGGAGCAGACGCTAGCACAGATACGCAGTATTTT. Translated: CASGTGLAGADASTDTQYF.

V and J are TRBV5-3 and TRBJ2-7; TRBD1 aligns across 8 bases. TRBV5-3 is annotated as an ORF whose role is uncertain. V dropped 8 bases and J dropped 6; count of bases not matched to a gene: 1. The CDR3 is 10 residues long. The CDR3 nucleotides are TGTGCCAGGGACAGGGTCGAGCAGTACTTC. Translating gives CARDRVEQYF.

The V gene is TRBV2, the J gene TRBJ1-3, with D uncertain. The CDR3 is 12 residues long. V dropped 6 bases and J dropped 8 bases, with 11 bases sitting between them. Germline loops: CDR1 SNHLY, CDR2 FYNNEI. This chain's CDR3 is CASRPLGDTIYF. The CDR3 nucleotides read TGTGCCAGCAGGCCCCTCGGTGACACCATATATTTT.

V usage is TRBV5-5 and J usage is TRBJ1-4, with D possibly being TRBD1 (5 bases). Germline lookup yields CDR1 SGHKS and CDR2 YYEKEE (reference sequence). With 2 bases removed from V and 5 bases from J, the gap between germline ends came to 19 bases. The CDR3 length is 17 residues. CDR3 DNA: TGTGCCAGCAGCTTTCGAAGGGGAAATGAGGCAAATGAAAAACTGTTTTTT. Translation: CASSFRRGNEANEKLFF.

This clone has just a few counts. V and J are TRBV6-6 and TRBJ2-7; D might be TRBD2 (6 bases). V lost 4 bases and J 3 bases, leaving 10 bases between the germline ends. Germline CDR1 and CDR2: MNHNY and SVGAGI (reference sequence). The CDR3 sequence is 13 residues long. The CDR3 loop is CASSFLDYYEQYF. The CDR3 region has the DNA TGTGCCAGCAGTTTCCTGGACTACTACGAGCAGTACTTC.

The V call is TRBV27, the J call TRBJ2-2, with TRBD1 identical over 8 bases. CDR1 is MNHEY and CDR2 is SMNVEV in the germline V gene (reference sequence). The J segment lost 2 bases and the V segment lost 8 bases, leaving 4 bases of the junction unmatched. This CDR3 is 14 amino acids long. The CDR3 DNA follows: TGTGCCAGCCCCACAGGGGGAAACACCGGGGAGCTGTTTTTT. Its protein is CASPTGGNTGELFF.

This chain joins TRBV30 and TRBJ2-5; 7 bases align to TRBD2. The CDR3 contains 19 residues. The V segment lost 4 bases and the J segment 5 bases; nucleotides outside the gene matches: 25. Germline lookup yields CDR1 GTSNPN and CDR2 SVGIG (reference sequence). This CDR3 reads CAWKPPPGQRGVRGETQYF. Here the CDR3 DNA reads TGTGCCTGGAAACCACCCCCAGGGCAGCGGGGAGTGAGAGGGGAGACCCAGTACTTC.

This chain links TRBV27 with TRBJ1-3; 7 bases are a match to TRBD1. This CDR3 spans 12 amino acids. The junction had 7 bases not matched to a gene; V was cut back by 6 bases and J by 11 bases. Germline V gene data show CDR1 as MNHEY and CDR2 as SMNVEV (reference sequence). This chain's CDR3 is CASRGRQGAIYF. The CDR3 nucleotides read TGTGCCAGCAGGGGGCGACAGGGTGCCATATATTTT.

The rearrangement links TRBV24-1 to TRBJ2-1; tentatively, D is TRBD2 (6 bases). There are 16 residues in the CDR3. V was clipped by 2 bases and J by 2 bases, with 12 bases between them. Germline CDR1 and CDR2: KGHDR and SFDVKD. The CDR3 nucleotides read TGTGCCACCAGTGATTGGGGCAGGGAGGCCTACAATGAGCAGTTCTTC. Translation: CATSDWGREAYNEQFF.

The rearrangement links TRBV4-1 to TRBJ2-5, with TRBD2 matching over 11 bases. The V segment lost 0 bases and the J segment 4 bases; nucleotides outside the gene matches: 4. The germline gives CDR1 MGHRA, CDR2 YSYEKL. CDR3 length equals 16 residues. CDR3 residues: CASSQDTLAGGETQYF. Here the CDR3 DNA reads TGCGCCAGCAGCCAAGATACGCTAGCGGGGGGAGAGACCCAGTACTTC.

The rearrangement links TRBV11-2 to TRBJ2-5; 8 bases are shared with TRBD1. Germline CDR1 and CDR2: SGHAT and FQNNGV. This CDR3 comprises 15 residues. The J segment lost 5 bases and the V segment lost 2 bases, leaving 7 bases of the junction unmatched. The CDR3 protein is CASSLPGGEMETQYF. The CDR3 region has the DNA TGTGCCAGCAGCTTACCAGGGGGCGAGATGGAGACCCAGTACTTC.

The count of this clone is one. This chain uses TRBV6-1 with TRBJ1-3; D is uncertain. Per germline, CDR1 MNHNS and CDR2 SASEGT. The ends were cut back, 3 bases at V and 0 bases at J, with 6 bases in the middle. The CDR3 totals 14 residues. CDR3 loop: CASSDSFSGNTIYF. In DNA form, the CDR3 reads TGTGCCAGCAGTGACAGTTTCTCTGGAAACACCATATATTTT.

This chain connects TRBV27 to TRBJ2-5; 11 bases match TRBD1. V shed 5 bases, J shed 6 bases, and the junction held 11 bases outside the gene matches. CDR3 length equals 16 residues. Germline V gene lookup returns CDR1 MNHEY and CDR2 SMNVEV (reference sequence). The CDR3 DNA reads as TGTGCCAGCAGTCCCCTGGACAGGGGGCTTGATAAGACCCAGTACTTC. As protein: CASSPLDRGLDKTQYF.

CDR3 DNA sequence: TGTGCCACCAGTACCCGGGGGGACAACTATGGCTACACCTTC. Its translation is CATSTRGDNYGYTF. The chain combines TRBV24-1 with TRBJ1-2; perhaps TRBD1 as D (5 bases). The CDR3 runs 14 residues. The V gene's germline CDR1 is KGHDR and CDR2 SFDVKD. V lost 6 bases to trimming and J lost 2 bases, with 12 bases between them.

The chain links TRBV3-1 (or the pseudogene TRBV3-2) to TRBJ1-2; D ambiguous. V shed 0 bases and J shed 3 bases, with 11 bases lying between them. Germline loops: CDR1 LGHDT, CDR2 YNNKEL (reference sequence). The CDR3 loop spans 15 amino acids. The CDR3 DNA reads TGTGCCAGCAGCCAAGATCATGCACAGTACTATGGCTACACCTTC. It is translated as CASSQDHAQYYGYTF.

The V call is TRBV19, the J call TRBJ2-2; weak D call: TRBD2 (5 bases). This CDR3 has 14 residues. With 0 bases removed from V and 7 bases from J, the gap between germline ends came to 9 bases. Germline V gene data show CDR1 as LNHDA and CDR2 as SQIVND (reference sequence). The CDR3 nucleotides are TGTGCCAGTAGTATAGATGAGGGTAACGGGGAGCTGTTTTTT. Residues: CASSIDEGNGELFF.

Only one count was recorded for this clone. CDR3 DNA: TGCAGTGCGGTAAACTTTGAAGCTTTCTTT. Translated: CSAVNFEAFF. J is TRBJ1-1 and V is TRBV20-1; D not certain. The V gene lost 6 bases and the J gene lost 7 bases, with 9 bases spanning the gap. CDR3 length equals 10 residues. Germline CDR1 is DFQATT and CDR2 is SNEGSKA (reference sequence).

This clone appeared once. The gene calls are TRBV27 and TRBJ2-5, with 12 nucleotides matching TRBD1. The CDR3 length is 18 residues. Germline V gives CDR1 MNHEY, CDR2 SMNVEV (reference sequence). V was pared by 5 bases and J by 1 base, with 11 bases of the junction left unmatched. CDR3 residues: CASSLLGTGGWRQETQYF. The CDR3 DNA reads as TGTGCCAGCAGTCTACTAGGGACAGGGGGCTGGCGCCAAGAGACCCAGTACTTC.

Comments on this clone: An end of the junction does not agree with germline; a read error may underlie this. The chain has TRBV7-7 and TRBJ2-5, with 7 bases lining up with TRBD1. The CDR3 has 15 amino acids. Germline V gives CDR1 SSHAT, CDR2 FNYEAQ (reference sequence). CDR3 region: CASSLATGLQETQYF. The DNA of the CDR3 is TGTGCTAGCAGCTTGGCGACAGGGTTACAAGAGACCCAGTACTTC.

The chain uses TRBV27 and TRBJ2-1; 12 nucleotides line up with TRBD2. V lost 5 bases to trimming and J lost 3 bases; unmatched junction nucleotides: 2. CDR1 and CDR2 (germline): MNHEY, SMNVEV (reference sequence). The CDR3 extends over 15 amino acids. CDR3 nucleotide sequence: TGTGCCAGCAGTCTAGCGGGAGGGATCTACAATGAGCAGTTCTTC. It is translated as CASSLAGGIYNEQFF.

CDR3 nucleotide sequence: TGTGCCAGCACGAACACCTTCTATGGCTACACCTTC. Encoded protein: CASTNTFYGYTF. The chain joins TRBV6-5 to TRBJ1-2, with unresolved D. V shed 7 bases and J shed 4 bases, with 10 bases lying between them. There are 12 residues in the CDR3. Germline-derived CDR1 and CDR2 are MNHEY and SVGAGI.

This chain joins TRBV6-6 and TRBJ1-5, with D perhaps TRBD1 (5 bases). The V end was cut by 2 bases, the J end by 6 bases, with 14 bases between. Germline V gene data show CDR1 as MNHNY and CDR2 as SVGAGI (reference sequence). The CDR3 length is 15 residues. In DNA, the CDR3 is TGTGCCAGCAGTTACGAGGGGAGGGGAAGTCAGCCCCAGCATTTT. Residues: CASSYEGRGSQPQHF.

The genes are TRBV3-1 (or the pseudogene TRBV3-2) and TRBJ1-5, with unresolved D. V was cut by 6 bases and J by 1 base, with 10 bases left in between. The CDR3 covers 14 residues. Germline lookup yields CDR1 LGHDT and CDR2 YNNKEL (reference sequence). In DNA form, the CDR3 reads TGTGCCAGCAGTCCTGTCAGAAGCAATCAGCCCCAGCATTTT. Residues: CASSPVRSNQPQHF.

V is TRBV29-1 and J is TRBJ2-1; 9 nucleotides match TRBD1. The junction had 5 bases not matched to a gene; V was cut back by 6 bases and J by 5 bases. Germline V gives CDR1 SQVTM, CDR2 ANQGSEA. This CDR3 is built from 13 residues. Written as DNA, the CDR3 is TGCAGCGTAGGGACAGGGAAAGACAATGAGCAGTTCTTC. Its protein is CSVGTGKDNEQFF.

The chain employs TRBV27 and TRBJ1-5; D is undetermined. There are 13 residues in the CDR3. The germline V gene has CDR1 MNHEY and CDR2 SMNVEV (reference sequence). Trimming left V 2 bases short and J 6 bases short, with 8 bases between. The CDR3 DNA is TGTGCCAGCAGTTTAGCGGGAGGTCAGCCCCAGCATTTT. As protein: CASSLAGGQPQHF.

The rearrangement uses TRBV23-1 and TRBJ2-3; TRBD2 aligns across 9 bases. TRBV23-1 is filed as an ORF, its function uncertain. The CDR3 length is 17 residues. V lost 0 bases, J lost 0 bases, and 4 bases stayed unmatched. The CDR3 region is CASSQSVLAGSTDTQYF. CDR3 coding DNA: TGCGCCAGCAGTCAATCGGTACTAGCGGGCAGCACAGATACGCAGTATTTT.

The rearrangement links TRBV3-1 (or the pseudogene TRBV3-2) to TRBJ2-7, with D perhaps TRBD1 (5 bases). CDR3 length equals 15 residues. Looked up from germline, CDR1 is LGHDT and CDR2 is YNNKEL (reference sequence). Trimming cost V 5 bases and J 0 bases, with 14 bases left between them. DNA for the CDR3: TGTGCCAGCAGCGCGACAGCCTGGAGCTCCTACGAGCAGTACTTC. This translates into CASSATAWSSYEQYF.